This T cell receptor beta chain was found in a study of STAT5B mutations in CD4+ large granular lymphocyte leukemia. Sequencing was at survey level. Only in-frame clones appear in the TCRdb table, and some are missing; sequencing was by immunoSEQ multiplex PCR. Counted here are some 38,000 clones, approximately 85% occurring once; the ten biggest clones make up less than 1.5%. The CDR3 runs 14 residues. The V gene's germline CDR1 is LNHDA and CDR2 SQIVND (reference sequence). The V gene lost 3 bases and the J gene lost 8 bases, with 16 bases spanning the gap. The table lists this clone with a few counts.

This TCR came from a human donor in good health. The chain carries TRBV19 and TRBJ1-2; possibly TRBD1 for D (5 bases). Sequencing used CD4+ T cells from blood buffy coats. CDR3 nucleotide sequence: TGTGCCAGTAGTATGACTGGGGTCGAGGGGGGCTACACCTTC. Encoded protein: CASSMTGVEGGYTF.